The 7 T cell receptor beta chains below all came from one sample that was sequenced in a study of regulatory T cells in long-lasting Graves disease. Indicated time point: newly diagnosed GD, antithyroid drugs for less than 3 months. Generation of the TCR library employed RNA extracted from PBMCs. The authors built TCR beta libraries using iRepertoire HTBI primers and Arm-PCR of CDR3 regions. Each CDR3 protein gets one entry after TCRdb re-called the multiplex PCR reads with MiXCR. The sample has roughly 350,000 distinct CDR3 sequences, approximately 15% seen once. These records were also assigned to another study, of T cells in Graves' hyperthyroidism and ophthalmopathy.

Sequenced material: peripheral blood mononuclear cells (PBMCs), taken at new diagnosis, from a patient treated with antithyroid drugs. The receptors come from a man aged 35-49 years with Graves disease.

This clonotype was observed many times. The rearrangement joins TRBV28 to TRBJ2-1; possible D gene TRBD1, 6 bases. Germline V gene sequence: CDR1 MDHEN, CDR2 SYDVKM. Deletions cut 3 bases from V and 0 bases from J, with 15 bases between. The CDR3 is made up of 17 amino acids. Written as DNA, the CDR3 is TGTGCCAGCAGTTTGTCCAAAACAGGGAGCTCCTACAATGAGCAGTTCTTC. As protein: CASSLSKTGSSYNEQFF.

This clonotype was picked up many times. The chain has TRBV5-1 and TRBJ2-5; D perhaps matches TRBD1 (5 bases). This CDR3 spans 13 amino acids. The V end was cut by 4 bases, the J end by 2 bases, with 9 bases between. From germline, CDR1 is SGHRS and CDR2 YFSETQ. CDR3: CASSIRQQETQYF. CDR3 bases: TGCGCCAGCAGCATTAGACAGCAAGAGACCCAGTACTTC.

The J gene is TRBJ1-3, the V gene TRBV2; D may be TRBD1 (5 bases). The CDR3 length is 15 residues. Germline CDR1 is SNHLY and CDR2 is FYNNEI. The V and J ends lost 11 bases and 0 bases respectively, with 17 bases between them. The DNA of the CDR3 is TGTGCCGATTGGGACGGACTCAGCTCTGGAAACACCATATATTTT. Its translation is CADWDGLSSGNTIYF. The whole variable domain, remainder taken from reference TRBV2 and TRBJ1-3, is EPEVTQTPSHQVTQMGQEVILRCVPISNHLYFYWYRQILGQKVEFLVSFYNNEISEKSEIFDDQFSVERPDGSNFTLKIRSTKLEDSAMYFCADWDGLSSGNTIYFGEGSWLTVV.

Only a few counts were recorded for this clonotype. The chain links TRBV4-1 to TRBJ2-3; the D gene is possibly TRBD1 (5 bases). Trimming pared 4 bases from V and 4 bases from J, leaving 18 bases between. Germline-derived CDR1 and CDR2 are MGHRA and YSYEKL. This CDR3 is built from 16 residues. CDR3 in amino acids: CASSPGSHTPPDTQYF. The CDR3 nucleotides read TGCGCCAGCAGCCCAGGGTCCCATACTCCCCCAGATACGCAGTATTTT.

The sample holds one count of this clonotype. This may be a read error: a much more frequent sequence differs by one nucleotide. Since the CDR3 does not end with the conserved phenylalanine or tryptophan, this likely comes from a read error. V usage is TRBV7-8 and J usage is TRBJ2-3; unclear D gene. This CDR3 spans 14 amino acids. CDR1 is SGHVS and CDR2 is FQNEAQ in the germline V gene. V was cut by 2 bases and J by 6 bases, with 12 bases left in between. CDR3 in DNA: TGTGCCAGCAGCTTAATCCCAGACATTGATACGCAGTATCTT. It encodes CASSLIPDIDTQYL.

This clonotype occurred many times. This chain joins TRBV2 and TRBJ2-3; the D is unclear. V lost 4 bases and J lost 0, with 14 bases in between. Germline V gives CDR1 SNHLY, CDR2 FYNNEI. The CDR3 loop spans 16 amino acids. This chain's CDR3 is CASSVFGGSSTDTQYF. CDR3 nucleotide sequence: TGTGCCAGCAGTGTATTTGGTGGCAGCAGCACAGATACGCAGTATTTT.

At least ten counts were recorded for this clonotype. The V call is TRBV6-5, the J call TRBJ1-5; D ambiguous. The CDR3 has 15 amino acids. Trimming took off 0 bases at V and 3 bases at J, with 9 bases between the two ends. The germline CDR1 and CDR2 sequences are MNHEY and SVGAGI. This chain's CDR3 is CASSYSGKDNQPQHF. The CDR3 DNA is TGTGCCAGCAGTTACTCCGGGAAAGACAATCAGCCCCAGCATTTT.